This record covers a single TCR beta chain. Each of TCRalpha and TCRbeta cDNA went through two nested PCRs, lasting roughly 15 and 9 cycles. TCRdb derives one entry per CDR3 protein from the 5' RACE reads, leaving out DNA. The repertoire table contains 150,000 to 200,000 distinct CDR3 sequences. This entry comes from a study of monozygotic twins with inflammatory bowel disease. Sequences were obtained from blood. The receptor's source is a human donor with ulcerative colitis or Crohn's disease, or a healthy co-twin of an affected twin (not recorded which).

CDR3 sequence: CATSRDRVQPQHF. J is TRBJ1-5 and V is TRBV15. This CDR3 contains 13 residues. From germline, CDR1 is LNHNV and CDR2 YYDKDF (reference sequence).